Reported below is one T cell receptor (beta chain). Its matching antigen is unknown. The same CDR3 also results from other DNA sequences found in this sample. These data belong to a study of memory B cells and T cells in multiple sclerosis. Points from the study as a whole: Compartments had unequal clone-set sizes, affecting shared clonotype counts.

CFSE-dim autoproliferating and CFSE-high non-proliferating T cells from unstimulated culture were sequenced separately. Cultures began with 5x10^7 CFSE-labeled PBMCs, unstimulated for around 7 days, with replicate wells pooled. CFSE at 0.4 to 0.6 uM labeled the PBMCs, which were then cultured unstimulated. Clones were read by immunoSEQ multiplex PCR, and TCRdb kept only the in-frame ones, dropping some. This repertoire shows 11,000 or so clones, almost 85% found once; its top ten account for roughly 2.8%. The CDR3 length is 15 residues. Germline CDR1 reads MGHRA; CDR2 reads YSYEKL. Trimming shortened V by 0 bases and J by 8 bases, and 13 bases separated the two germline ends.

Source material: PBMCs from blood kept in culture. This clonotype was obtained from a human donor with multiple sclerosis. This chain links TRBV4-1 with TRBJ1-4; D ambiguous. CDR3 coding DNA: TGCGCCAGCAGCCAAGACCGGACGGCCCCGGAAAAACTGTTTTTT. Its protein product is CASSQDRTAPEKLFF.